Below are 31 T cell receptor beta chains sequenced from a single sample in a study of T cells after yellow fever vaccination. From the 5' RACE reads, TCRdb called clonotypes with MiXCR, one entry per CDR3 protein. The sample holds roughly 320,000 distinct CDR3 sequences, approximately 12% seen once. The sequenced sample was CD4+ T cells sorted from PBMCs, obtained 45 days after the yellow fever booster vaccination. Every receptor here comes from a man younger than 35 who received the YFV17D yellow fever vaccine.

The DNA for the CDR3 is TGCGCCAGCAGCTTGGGAAGGAAACTAGTGAACACTGAAGCTTTCTTT. Protein product: CASSLGRKLVNTEAFF. The chain combines TRBV5-1 with TRBJ1-1, with D hard to call. The CDR3 has 16 residues. Germline V gene data show CDR1 as SGHRS and CDR2 as YFSETQ. The germline V and J ends were trimmed by 0 bases and 0 bases, with 12 bases remaining between them.

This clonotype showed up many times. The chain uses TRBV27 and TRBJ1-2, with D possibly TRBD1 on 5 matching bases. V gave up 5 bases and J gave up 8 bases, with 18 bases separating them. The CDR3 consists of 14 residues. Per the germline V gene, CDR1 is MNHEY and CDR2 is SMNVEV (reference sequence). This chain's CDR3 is CASSVGGPWDGYTF. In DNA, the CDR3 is TGTGCCAGCAGTGTTGGAGGACCCTGGGACGGCTACACCTTC.

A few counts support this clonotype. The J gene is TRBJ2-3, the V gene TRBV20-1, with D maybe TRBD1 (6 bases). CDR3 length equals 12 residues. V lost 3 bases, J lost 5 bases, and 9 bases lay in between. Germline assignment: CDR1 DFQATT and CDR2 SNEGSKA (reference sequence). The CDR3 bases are TGCAGTGCTAGTTCAGGGGTAGATACGCAGTATTTT. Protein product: CSASSGVDTQYF.

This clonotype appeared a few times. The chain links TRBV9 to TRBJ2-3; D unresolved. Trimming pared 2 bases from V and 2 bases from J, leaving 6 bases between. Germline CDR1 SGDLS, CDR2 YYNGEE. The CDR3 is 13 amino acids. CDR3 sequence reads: CASSVGNTDTQYF. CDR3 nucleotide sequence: TGTGCCAGCAGCGTCGGCAACACAGATACGCAGTATTTT.

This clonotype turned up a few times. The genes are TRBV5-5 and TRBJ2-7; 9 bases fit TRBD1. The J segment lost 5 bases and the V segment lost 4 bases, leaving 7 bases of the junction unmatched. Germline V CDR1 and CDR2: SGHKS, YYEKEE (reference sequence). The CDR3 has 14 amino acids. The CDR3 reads CASSNRDRAHEQYF. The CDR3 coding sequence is TGTGCCAGCAGCAACCGGGACAGGGCACACGAGCAGTACTTC.

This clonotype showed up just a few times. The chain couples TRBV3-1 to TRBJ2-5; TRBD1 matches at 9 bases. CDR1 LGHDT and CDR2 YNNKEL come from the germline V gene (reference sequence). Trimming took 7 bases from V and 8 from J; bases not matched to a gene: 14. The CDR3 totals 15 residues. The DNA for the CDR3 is TGTGCCAGCACCGATGTTCCGGGACAGGGCATCACCCAGTACTTC. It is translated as CASTDVPGQGITQYF.

In DNA, the CDR3 is TGCGCCAGCAGCTCCCGGACAGGGCAGGGATCCTCTGGGGCCAACGTCCTGACTTTC. It translates to CASSSRTGQGSSGANVLTF. The chain couples TRBV5-1 to TRBJ2-6, with 8 nucleotides matching TRBD1. The germline CDR1 and CDR2 sequences are SGHRS and YFSETQ. Trimming took 3 bases from V and 0 from J; bases not matched to a gene: 11. The CDR3 has 19 residues.

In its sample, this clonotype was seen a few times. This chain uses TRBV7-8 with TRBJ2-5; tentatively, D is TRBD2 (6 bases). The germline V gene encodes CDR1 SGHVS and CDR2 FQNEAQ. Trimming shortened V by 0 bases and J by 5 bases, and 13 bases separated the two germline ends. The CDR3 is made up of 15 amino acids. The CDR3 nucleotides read TGTGCCAGCAGCTTAGCGGGGACTTCTGGGGAGACCCAGTACTTC. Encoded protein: CASSLAGTSGETQYF.

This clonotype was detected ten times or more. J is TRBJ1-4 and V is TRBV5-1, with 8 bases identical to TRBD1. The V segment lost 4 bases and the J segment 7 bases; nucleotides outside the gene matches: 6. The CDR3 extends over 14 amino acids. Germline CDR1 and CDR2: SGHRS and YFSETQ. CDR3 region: CASSGGQGGEKLFF. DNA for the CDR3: TGCGCCAGCAGCGGAGGACAGGGAGGTGAAAAACTGTTTTTT.

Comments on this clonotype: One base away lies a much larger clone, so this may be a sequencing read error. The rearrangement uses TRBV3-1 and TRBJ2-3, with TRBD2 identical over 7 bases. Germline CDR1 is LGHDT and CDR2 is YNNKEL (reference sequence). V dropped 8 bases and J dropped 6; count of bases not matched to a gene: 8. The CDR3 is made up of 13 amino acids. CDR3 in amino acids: CASCRHGGDTQYF. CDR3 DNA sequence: TGTGCCAGCTGTCGCCACGGGGGGGATACGCAGTATTTT.

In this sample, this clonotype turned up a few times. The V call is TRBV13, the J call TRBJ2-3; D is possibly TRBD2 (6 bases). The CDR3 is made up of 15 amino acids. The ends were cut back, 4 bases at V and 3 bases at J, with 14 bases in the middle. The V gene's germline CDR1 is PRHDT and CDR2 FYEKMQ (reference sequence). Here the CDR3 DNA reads TGTGCCAGCAGCTCCCGGATACGGGGGACAGATACGCAGTATTTT. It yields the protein CASSSRIRGTDTQYF.

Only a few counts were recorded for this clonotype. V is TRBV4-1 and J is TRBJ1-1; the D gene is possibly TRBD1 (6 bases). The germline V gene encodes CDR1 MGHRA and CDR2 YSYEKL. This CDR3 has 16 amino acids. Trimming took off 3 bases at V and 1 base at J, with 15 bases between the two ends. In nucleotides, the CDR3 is TGCGCCAGCAGCCATTTCCCCGCGACAGGGAACACTGAAGCTTTCTTT. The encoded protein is CASSHFPATGNTEAFF.

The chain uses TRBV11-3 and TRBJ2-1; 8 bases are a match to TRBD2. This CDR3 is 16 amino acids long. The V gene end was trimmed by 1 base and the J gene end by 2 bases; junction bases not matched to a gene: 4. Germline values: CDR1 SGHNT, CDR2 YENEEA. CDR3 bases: TGTGCCAGCAGCTTAGCGGGGGGGCCCCCCTACAATGAGCAGTTCTTC. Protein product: CASSLAGGPPYNEQFF.

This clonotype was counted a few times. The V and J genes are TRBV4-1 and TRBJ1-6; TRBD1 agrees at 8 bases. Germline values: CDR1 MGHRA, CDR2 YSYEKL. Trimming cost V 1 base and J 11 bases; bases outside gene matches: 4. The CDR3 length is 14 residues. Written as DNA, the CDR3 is TGCGCCAGCAGCCAAGGACAGGGGTTAGCACCCCTCCACTTT. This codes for CASSQGQGLAPLHF.

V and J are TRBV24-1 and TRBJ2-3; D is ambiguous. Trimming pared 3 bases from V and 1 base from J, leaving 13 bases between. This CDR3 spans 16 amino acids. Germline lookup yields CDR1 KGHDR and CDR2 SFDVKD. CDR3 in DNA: TGTGCCACCAGTGATACCTGGACCGTGGGCACAGATACGCAGTATTTT. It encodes CATSDTWTVGTDTQYF.

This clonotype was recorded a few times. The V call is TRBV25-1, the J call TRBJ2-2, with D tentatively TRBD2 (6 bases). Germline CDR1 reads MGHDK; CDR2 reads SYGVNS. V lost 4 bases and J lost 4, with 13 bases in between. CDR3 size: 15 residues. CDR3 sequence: CASSAQRGTTGELFF. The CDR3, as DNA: TGTGCCAGCAGTGCGCAGCGCGGGACCACCGGGGAGCTGTTTTTT.

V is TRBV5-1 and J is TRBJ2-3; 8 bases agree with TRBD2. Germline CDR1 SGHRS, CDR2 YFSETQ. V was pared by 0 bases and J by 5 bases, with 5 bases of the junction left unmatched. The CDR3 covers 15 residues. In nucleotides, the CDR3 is TGCGCCAGCAGCTTGGGGTCTGCGGGGGGAGATACGCAGTATTTT. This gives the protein CASSLGSAGGDTQYF.

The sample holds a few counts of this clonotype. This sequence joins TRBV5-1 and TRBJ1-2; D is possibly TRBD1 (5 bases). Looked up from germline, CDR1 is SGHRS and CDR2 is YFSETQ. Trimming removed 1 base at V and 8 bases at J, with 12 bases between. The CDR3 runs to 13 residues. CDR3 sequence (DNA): TGCGCCAGCAGCTTGAGAGGGGTCCTCGGCTACACCTTC. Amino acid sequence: CASSLRGVLGYTF. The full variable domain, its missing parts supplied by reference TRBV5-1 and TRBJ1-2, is KAGVTQTPRYLIKTRGQQVTLSCSPISGHRSVSWYQQTPGQGLQFLFEYFSETQRNKGNFPGRFSGRQFSNSRSEMNVSTLELGDSALYLCASSLRGVLGYTFGSGTRLTVV.

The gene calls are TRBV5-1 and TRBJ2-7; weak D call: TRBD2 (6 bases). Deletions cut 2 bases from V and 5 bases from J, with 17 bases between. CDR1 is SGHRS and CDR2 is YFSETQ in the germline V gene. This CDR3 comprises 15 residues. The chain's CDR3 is CASSLRGGGSDEQYV. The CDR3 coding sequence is TGCGCCAGCAGCTTACGAGGTGGAGGGAGCGACGAGCAGTACGTC.

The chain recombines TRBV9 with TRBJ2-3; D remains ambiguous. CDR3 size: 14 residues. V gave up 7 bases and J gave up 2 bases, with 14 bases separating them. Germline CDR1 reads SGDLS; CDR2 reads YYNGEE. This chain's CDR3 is CASSTLGATDTQYF. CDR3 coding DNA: TGTGCCAGCTCGACATTGGGTGCCACAGATACGCAGTATTTT.

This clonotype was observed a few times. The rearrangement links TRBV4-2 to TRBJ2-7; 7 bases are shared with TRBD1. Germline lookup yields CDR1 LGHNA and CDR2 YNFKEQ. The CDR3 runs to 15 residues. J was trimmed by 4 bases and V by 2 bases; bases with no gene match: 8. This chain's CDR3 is CASSQSEGAFYEQYF. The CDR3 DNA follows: TGTGCCAGCAGCCAAAGTGAGGGGGCGTTTTACGAGCAGTACTTC.

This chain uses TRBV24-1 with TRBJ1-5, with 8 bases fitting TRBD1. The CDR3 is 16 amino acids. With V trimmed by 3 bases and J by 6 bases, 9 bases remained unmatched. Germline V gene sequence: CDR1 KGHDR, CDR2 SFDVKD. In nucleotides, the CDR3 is TGTGCCACCAGTGATGGACGACAGGGGTCCGTTCAGCCCCAGCATTTT. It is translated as CATSDGRQGSVQPQHF.

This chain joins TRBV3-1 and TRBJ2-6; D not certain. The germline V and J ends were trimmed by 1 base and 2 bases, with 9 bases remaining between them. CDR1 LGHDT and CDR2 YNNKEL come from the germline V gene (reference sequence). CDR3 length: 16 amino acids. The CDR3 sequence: CASSQVRVPGANVLTF. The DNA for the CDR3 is TGTGCCAGCAGCCAAGTCCGGGTCCCTGGGGCCAACGTCCTGACTTTC.

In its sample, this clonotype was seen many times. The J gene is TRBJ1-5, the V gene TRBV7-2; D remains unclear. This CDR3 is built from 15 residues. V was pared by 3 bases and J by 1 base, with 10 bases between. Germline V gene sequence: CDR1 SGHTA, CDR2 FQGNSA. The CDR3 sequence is CASSLGPESNQPQHF. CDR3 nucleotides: TGTGCCAGCAGCTTGGGCCCAGAGAGCAATCAGCCCCAGCATTTT.

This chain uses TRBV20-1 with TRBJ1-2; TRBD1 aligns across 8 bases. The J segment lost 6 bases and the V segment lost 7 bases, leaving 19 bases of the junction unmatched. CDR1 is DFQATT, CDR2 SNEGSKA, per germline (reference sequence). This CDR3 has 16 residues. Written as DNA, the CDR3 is TGCAGTGTCTTTGCAGGGGGCAGAGGGTATTCGGATGGCTACACCTTC. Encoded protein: CSVFAGGRGYSDGYTF.

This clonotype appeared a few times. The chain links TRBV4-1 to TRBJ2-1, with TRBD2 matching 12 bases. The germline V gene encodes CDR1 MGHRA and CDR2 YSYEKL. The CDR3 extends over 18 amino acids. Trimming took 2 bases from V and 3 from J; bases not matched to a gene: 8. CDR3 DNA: TGCGCCAGCAGCCAACAATGGACTAGCGGGGACCGCTACAATGAGCAGTTCTTC. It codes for CASSQQWTSGDRYNEQFF.

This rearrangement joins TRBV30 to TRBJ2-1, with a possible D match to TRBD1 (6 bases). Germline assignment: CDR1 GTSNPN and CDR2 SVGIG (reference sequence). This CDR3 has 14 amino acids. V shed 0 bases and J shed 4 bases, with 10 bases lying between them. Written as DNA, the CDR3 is TGTGCCTGGAGTGTACACGGACAGTACAATGAGCAGTTCTTC. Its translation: CAWSVHGQYNEQFF.

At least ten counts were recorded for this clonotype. CDR3: CASSLNTGTSGIWTQYF. The CDR3 coding sequence is TGCGCCAGCAGCCTTAACACCGGGACTAGCGGCATCTGGACGCAGTATTTT. The rearrangement links TRBV5-1 to TRBJ2-3; 11 bases match TRBD2. V lost 4 bases and J lost 9; bases outside the gene matches: 16. Germline-derived CDR1 and CDR2 are SGHRS and YFSETQ. The CDR3 runs to 17 residues.

The CDR3 DNA reads TGTGCCATCTCCCGTGAGTCGCCTGAAGCTTTCTTT. Its protein product is CAISRESPEAFF. This chain links TRBV2 with TRBJ1-1; no clear D gene. The germline V and J ends were trimmed by 10 bases and 6 bases, with 15 bases remaining between them. This CDR3 region has 12 residues. Germline loops: CDR1 SNHLY, CDR2 FYNNEI.

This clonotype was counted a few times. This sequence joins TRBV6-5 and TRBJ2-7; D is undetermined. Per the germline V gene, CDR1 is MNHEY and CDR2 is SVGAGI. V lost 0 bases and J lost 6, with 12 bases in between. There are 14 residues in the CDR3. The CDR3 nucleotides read TGTGCCAGCAGTTACTCGAGGCGAGGTTCCGAGCAGTACGTC. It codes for CASSYSRRGSEQYV.

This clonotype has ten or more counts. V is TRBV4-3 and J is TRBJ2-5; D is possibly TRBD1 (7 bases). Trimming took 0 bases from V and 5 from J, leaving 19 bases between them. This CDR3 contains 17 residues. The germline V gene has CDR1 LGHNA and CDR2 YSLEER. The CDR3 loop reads CASSQDRRGPVGETQYF. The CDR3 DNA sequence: TGCGCCAGCAGCCAAGACCGGAGGGGGCCGGTAGGGGAGACCCAGTACTTC.